This T cell receptor (beta chain) derives from a study of T cell responses to AZD1222 COVID-19 vaccine. Data came from immunoSEQ multiplex PCR; TCRdb stores just in-frame clones and leaves some out. The sample carries around 180,000 clones, 87% recorded once. For this clone: Its antigen is unknown.

General study results and limits: Baseline seropositivity occurred in only six or seven AZD1222 recipients. Mostly white British, mostly female donors; authors suggested clonal diversity may be underestimated. All repertoire sampling was performed exclusively after the peak T cell response. At 160-218 and 743-854, vaccine-associated CD4 TCRs were dominant, and they spanned spike.

This CDR3 has 14 residues. Germline loops: CDR1 MDHEN, CDR2 SYDVKM. V was shortened by 4 bases and J by 0 bases, with 7 bases between the two germline ends. The source of this sequence is an adult in good health. This rearrangement joins TRBV28 to TRBJ1-3; the D is unclear. This sample comprised peripheral blood, obtained on day 0 of MenACWY control vaccination. CDR3 nucleotides: TGTGCCAGCAGTTCCGTCAACTCTGGAAACACCATATATTTT. Protein sequence: CASSSVNSGNTIYF.